One and the same sample provided the 16 T cell receptor beta chains below, sequenced in a study of cytomegalovirus exposure and HLA in healthy donors. Use of 60 Vbeta and 13 Jbeta primers characterized the PCR. TCRdb's copy holds only in-frame clones and misses some; the assay was immunoSEQ multiplex PCR. Of more than 100,000 clones detected, 60% to 80% appear once; the ten largest clones hold around 0.99%. Sequenced sample: PBMCs. These receptors were obtained from a male donor in good health and CMV-seronegative.

V usage is TRBV7-9 and J usage is TRBJ2-5, with 7 positions matching TRBD1. CDR3 size: 14 residues. Trimming cost V 6 bases and J 3 bases; bases outside gene matches: 7. Germline V gene lookup returns CDR1 SEHNR and CDR2 FQNEAQ (reference sequence). CDR3 in DNA: TGTGCCAGCAGACCCGGGACAGTAGAAGAGACCCAGTACTTC. Amino acid sequence: CASRPGTVEETQYF.

V usage is TRBV5-1 and J usage is TRBJ2-4, with 7 bases identical to TRBD1. Germline lookup yields CDR1 SGHRS and CDR2 YFSETQ. The V and J ends lost 4 bases and 8 bases, in that order; junction bases with no gene match: 12. The CDR3 is made up of 15 amino acids. CDR3 amino acids: CASSRTGQARDIQYF. The CDR3 region has the DNA TGCGCCAGCAGCCGAACCGGACAGGCCCGGGACATTCAGTACTTC.

This chain uses TRBV29-1 with TRBJ2-5; D is uncertain. V gave up 0 bases and J gave up 0 bases, with 11 bases separating them. Germline-derived CDR1 and CDR2 are SQVTM and ANQGSEA. The CDR3 contains 15 residues. This CDR3 is CSVEDLGEDQETQYF. CDR3 DNA: TGCAGCGTTGAAGATCTCGGAGAGGACCAAGAGACCCAGTACTTC.

The chain joins TRBV13 to TRBJ2-1, with D possibly TRBD2 on 6 matching bases. The CDR3 contains 15 residues. CDR1 and CDR2 (germline): PRHDT, FYEKMQ (reference sequence). The germline V and J ends were trimmed by 5 bases and 3 bases, with 14 bases remaining between them. CDR3 sequence (DNA): TGTGCCAGCAGCCAGGCGGGGCTCGACTACAATGAGCAGTTCTTC. Translation gives CASSQAGLDYNEQFF. The whole variable domain, filled in from reference TRBV13 and TRBJ2-1, reads AAGVIQSPRHLIKEKRETATLKCYPIPRHDTVYWYQQGPGQDPQFLISFYEKMQSDKGSIPDRFSAQQFSDYHSELNMSSLELGDSALYFCASSQAGLDYNEQFFGPGTRLTVL.

This clone was recorded once. The gene calls are TRBV6-6 and TRBJ1-4, with D maybe TRBD1 (6 bases). Looked up from germline, CDR1 is MNHNY and CDR2 is SVGAGI (reference sequence). There are 14 residues in the CDR3. Trimming removed 6 bases from V and 7 bases from J, with 15 bases in between. In DNA form, the CDR3 reads TGTGCCAGCAGGTTGGGGGCGCGGAGTGAAAAACTGTTTTTT. Translating it yields CASRLGARSEKLFF.

The rearrangement links TRBV21-1 to TRBJ1-6; no DNA check was done on the table's D call, TRBD1. TRBV21-1 is a listed pseudogene. The CDR3 length is 17 residues. CDR3 in amino acids: CASSSPRRQGYNSPLHF. As DNA, the CDR3 is TGTGCCAGCAGCTCACCCCGGAGACAGGGATATAATTCACCCCTCCACTTT.

CDR3 coding DNA: TGCAGCGTCCGTCCGGGACAGGGAGCTTACGAGCAGTACTTC. This codes for CSVRPGQGAYEQYF. The V gene is TRBV29-1, the J gene TRBJ2-7, with TRBD1 identical over 9 bases. CDR1 is SQVTM and CDR2 is ANQGSEA in the germline V gene. The CDR3 length is 14 residues. V shed 6 bases, J shed 4 bases, and the junction held 10 bases outside the gene matches.

The rearrangement links TRBV7-2 to TRBJ1-1; possible D gene TRBD1, 5 bases. Trimming pared 5 bases from V and 3 bases from J, leaving 16 bases between. The germline CDR1 and CDR2 sequences are SGHTA and FQGNSA. The CDR3 totals 15 residues. CDR3 residues: CASSPRGPLDTEAFF. The CDR3 region has the DNA TGTGCCAGCAGCCCGCGGGGACCTCTGGACACTGAAGCTTTCTTT.

This clone has more than one count but fewer than ten. This rearrangement joins TRBV19 to TRBJ1-5; TRBD1 matches 9 bases. The CDR3 is made up of 15 amino acids. With 9 bases clipped from V and 3 bases from J, the junction kept 9 bases outside the gene matches. Germline lookup yields CDR1 LNHDA and CDR2 SQIVND (reference sequence). CDR3 protein: CASRRDREDNQPQHF. CDR3 coding DNA: TGTGCCAGCAGGCGGGACAGGGAAGACAATCAGCCCCAGCATTTT.

The CDR3 reads CASSPGSSTDTQYF. In DNA form, the CDR3 reads TGTGCCAGCAGCCCCGGGAGCAGCACAGATACGCAGTATTTT. J is TRBJ2-3 and V is TRBV7-9; D possibly corresponds to TRBD2 (6 bases). The CDR3 is made up of 14 amino acids. V lost 5 bases to trimming and J lost 0 bases, with 9 bases between them. Germline V gene sequence: CDR1 SEHNR, CDR2 FQNEAQ (reference sequence). The full variable domain, in which reference TRBV7-9 and TRBJ2-3 provide the parts outside the CDR3, is DTGVSQNPRHKITKRGQNVTFRCDPISEHNRLYWYRQTLGQGPEFLTYFQNEAQLEKSRLLSDRFSAERPKGSFSTLEIQRTEQGDSAMYLCASSPGSSTDTQYFGPGTRLTVL.

The chain uses TRBV5-1 and TRBJ1-2; a weak D match, TRBD1 (6 bases). The CDR3 length is 13 residues. Trimming cost V 4 bases and J 5 bases, with 12 bases left between them. From germline, CDR1 is SGHRS and CDR2 YFSETQ. The CDR3 region is CASSTGTEYGYTF. CDR3 DNA sequence: TGCGCCAGCAGCACAGGGACGGAGTATGGCTACACCTTC.

The rearrangement uses TRBV4-3 and TRBJ2-2; 11 bases line up with TRBD1. The length of the CDR3 is 14 residues. Per the germline V gene, CDR1 is LGHNA and CDR2 is YSLEER. V trimming: 4 bases; J trimming: 5 bases; junction bases outside the gene matches: 0. CDR3 sequence: CASSRDRGTGELFF. DNA of the CDR3: TGCGCCAGCAGCCGGGACAGGGGGACCGGGGAGCTGTTTTTT.

This clone was seen a single time. The CDR3 loop is CASSLVSSYRGQETQYF. The CDR3 DNA reads as TGTGCCAGCAGTTTAGTATCCTCTTACAGGGGGCAAGAGACCCAGTACTTC. The chain carries TRBV27 and TRBJ2-5; 8 nucleotides align to TRBD1. With 2 bases clipped from V and 2 bases from J, the junction kept 10 bases outside the gene matches. Germline V gene data show CDR1 as MNHEY and CDR2 as SMNVEV (reference sequence). The CDR3 runs to 17 residues.

The V and J genes are TRBV5-5 and TRBJ1-1; the D gene is possibly TRBD1 (6 bases). Trimming took off 2 bases at V and 4 bases at J, with 12 bases between the two ends. The CDR3 totals 14 residues. Germline lookup yields CDR1 SGHKS and CDR2 YYEKEE (reference sequence). The CDR3 coding sequence is TGTGCCAGCAGCTTACAGGGTGGAGGCACTGAAGCTTTCTTT. Residues: CASSLQGGGTEAFF.

The chain carries TRBV4-2 and TRBJ2-3; 8 nucleotides align to TRBD2. Trimming removed 0 bases from V and 3 bases from J; junction bases left unmatched: 5. Germline V gene lookup returns CDR1 LGHNA and CDR2 YNFKEQ. The CDR3 is 16 residues long. In nucleotides, the CDR3 is TGTGCCAGCAGCCAAGAAGCGGGACTAGGAACAGATACGCAGTATTTT. Protein product: CASSQEAGLGTDTQYF.

The chain is built from TRBV30 and TRBJ1-6; 8 bases agree with TRBD1. Germline V gives CDR1 GTSNPN, CDR2 SVGIG (reference sequence). This CDR3 is 14 amino acids long. V lost 3 bases, J lost 7 bases, and 5 bases stayed unmatched. CDR3 nucleotide sequence: TGTGCCTGGAGCGGACAGGGAGGCAATTCACCCCTCCACTTT. It codes for CAWSGQGGNSPLHF.